This passage covers 18 T cell receptor beta chains from one sample sequenced in a study of PD-L1 blockade in urothelial cancer. Time point: pretreatment peripheral blood. Sequencing was performed with immunoSEQ multiplex PCR; in TCRdb, only in-frame clones are kept and a portion is missing. This sample has just under 50,000 clones, with about 81% found just once. This specimen was PBMCs, taken around atezolizumab (anti-PD-L1) treatment. The receptors come from a man in his 70s with urothelial cancer.

This clone was detected only once. The rearrangement links TRBV7-2 to TRBJ1-2, with 7 bases aligning to TRBD1. Unmatched junction bases numbered 4, after V lost 6 bases and J lost 3 bases. The CDR3 is 13 amino acids. Germline lookup yields CDR1 SGHTA and CDR2 FQGNSA. The CDR3 is CASRPQGYYGYTF. The CDR3, as DNA: TGTGCCAGCAGACCACAGGGGTACTATGGCTACACCTTC.

This clone was observed once. The V gene is TRBV5-5, the J gene TRBJ2-1; maybe TRBD2 (5 bases). V lost 4 bases, J lost 6 bases, and 11 bases lay in between. Germline CDR1 and CDR2: SGHKS and YYEKEE (reference sequence). This CDR3 is 13 amino acids long. CDR3: CASSPAGSNEQFF. In DNA, the CDR3 is TGTGCCAGCAGCCCCGCGGGCAGCAATGAGCAGTTCTTC.

The CDR3 DNA reads TGTGCCAGCAGCTTCACAGGGGGACAAGAGACCCAGTACTTC. Its protein product is CASSFTGGQETQYF. V is TRBV7-3 and J is TRBJ2-5; 8 bases agree with TRBD1. The germline V gene has CDR1 SGHTA and CDR2 FQGTGA. J gave up 2 bases and V 3 bases, and 2 bases lay outside the gene matches. The CDR3 length is 14 residues.

This sequence joins TRBV27 and TRBJ2-7; 9 bases map to TRBD2. The V gene end was trimmed by 10 bases and the J gene end by 3 bases; junction bases not matched to a gene: 7. CDR3 size: 13 residues. Germline V gene lookup returns CDR1 MNHEY and CDR2 SMNVEV (reference sequence). The CDR3 sequence is CATSSGMNYEQYF. The CDR3 DNA reads TGTGCCACGTCTAGCGGGATGAACTACGAGCAGTACTTC.

This clone was counted between two and nine times. The chain joins TRBV5-5 to TRBJ1-6; D may be TRBD1 (6 bases). The length of the CDR3 is 14 residues. Trimming stripped 1 base from V and 7 bases from J, with 9 bases between. Germline CDR1 is SGHKS and CDR2 is YYEKEE (reference sequence). As DNA, the CDR3 is TGTGCCAGCAGCTTGTGGGGGCAAAATTCACCCCTCCACTTT. Its translation is CASSLWGQNSPLHF.

The chain recombines TRBV7-2 with TRBJ2-1; TRBD1 matches 8 bases. The CDR3 contains 15 residues. V was clipped by 5 bases and J by 4 bases; unmatched bases: 7. Germline CDR1 reads SGHTA; CDR2 reads FQGNSA. CDR3 region: CASSPRTGLYNEQFF. CDR3 sequence (DNA): TGTGCCAGCAGCCCCCGGACAGGGCTATACAATGAGCAGTTCTTC.

This clone was seen a handful of times. V and J are TRBV19 and TRBJ2-3; maybe TRBD2 (5 bases). The V end was cut by 4 bases, the J end by 1 base, with 15 bases between. Per the germline V gene, CDR1 is LNHDA and CDR2 is SQIVND (reference sequence). The CDR3 extends over 16 amino acids. The CDR3 reads CASSTGSPIGTDTQYF. The CDR3 region has the DNA TGTGCCAGTAGTACGGGGTCCCCGATAGGCACAGATACGCAGTATTTT.

The gene calls are TRBV5-1 and TRBJ1-1, with D hard to call. V was cut by 0 bases and J by 2 bases, with 11 bases left in between. CDR1 SGHRS and CDR2 YFSETQ come from the germline V gene. The CDR3 covers 15 residues. The CDR3 reads CASSLDRGLNTEAFF. The CDR3 DNA reads as TGCGCCAGCAGCTTGGATCGGGGATTAAACACTGAAGCTTTCTTT.

The chain's CDR3 is CASGKTSGSSGANVLTF. CDR3 bases: TGTGCCAGCGGGAAGACTAGCGGTAGCTCTGGGGCCAACGTCCTGACTTTC. This chain connects TRBV27 to TRBJ2-6; 9 nucleotides agree with TRBD2. The CDR3 sequence is 17 residues long. Germline V lookup: CDR1 MNHEY, CDR2 SMNVEV (reference sequence). The junction had 8 bases not matched to a gene; V was cut back by 8 bases and J by 0 bases.

This rearrangement joins TRBV4-1 to TRBJ2-7; D is uncertain. Germline-derived CDR1 and CDR2 are MGHRA and YSYEKL. The CDR3 is 14 amino acids. V was cut by 0 bases and J by 0 bases, with 6 bases left in between. This CDR3 reads CASSQDPGSYEQYF. Written as DNA, the CDR3 is TGCGCCAGCAGCCAAGATCCAGGCTCCTACGAGCAGTACTTC.

The gene calls are TRBV29-1 and TRBJ2-1, with D possibly matching TRBD1 (6 bases). V was shortened by 0 bases and J by 10 bases, with 16 bases between the two germline ends. CDR3 length: 14 residues. Germline values: CDR1 SQVTM, CDR2 ANQGSEA. The CDR3 nucleotides read TGCAGCGTTGAAGAAGGTTGGCGAGGACAGGAGCAGTTCTTC. This encodes CSVEEGWRGQEQFF.

This sequence joins TRBV7-2 and TRBJ1-5; D is uncertain. This CDR3 is built from 13 residues. CDR1 and CDR2 from the germline V gene are SGHTA and FQGNSA. Trimming cost V 5 bases and J 15 bases, with 20 bases left between them. The DNA of the CDR3 is TGTGCCAGCAGCGATACCGGAGGGATGGTTAGGCATTTT. This sequence encodes CASSDTGGMVRHF.

This sequence joins TRBV7-2 and TRBJ2-2; 7 nucleotides agree with TRBD2. V lost 11 bases and J lost 5; bases outside the gene matches: 8. Germline lookup yields CDR1 SGHTA and CDR2 FQGNSA. The CDR3 totals 13 residues. The CDR3 loop is CASAGARTGELFF. The CDR3, as DNA: TGTGCCTCGGCGGGAGCGAGGACCGGGGAGCTGTTTTTT.

V is TRBV7-2 and J is TRBJ2-7; TRBD2 agrees at 10 bases. The CDR3 contains 18 residues. The germline gives CDR1 SGHTA, CDR2 FQGNSA. The junction had 9 bases not matched to a gene; V was cut back by 0 bases and J by 1 base. The CDR3 region is CASSLANRGLAFSYEQYF. DNA of the CDR3: TGTGCCAGCAGCTTAGCCAACCGGGGACTAGCGTTTTCCTACGAGCAGTACTTC.

V usage is TRBV4-1 and J usage is TRBJ2-3; D might be TRBD1 (5 bases). V was trimmed by 0 bases and J by 1 base, leaving 11 bases between them. CDR1 MGHRA and CDR2 YSYEKL come from the germline V gene. CDR3 length equals 16 residues. The CDR3: CASSQDTGFGTDTQYF. CDR3 in DNA: TGCGCCAGCAGCCAAGATACAGGTTTCGGCACAGATACGCAGTATTTT.

The rearrangement uses TRBV5-4 and TRBJ2-7, with 7 bases identical to TRBD1. V gave up 4 bases and J gave up 10 bases; unmatched junction bases: 14. The germline gives CDR1 SGHNT, CDR2 YYREEE (reference sequence). The CDR3 totals 14 residues. The CDR3 DNA sequence: TGTGCCAGCAGCCAGTCGACAGGGACACCGCAACAGTACTTC. Translating it yields CASSQSTGTPQQYF.

The rearrangement uses TRBV18 and TRBJ1-1, with D possibly being TRBD1 (5 bases). This CDR3 comprises 16 residues. Germline V gene data show CDR1 as KGHSH and CDR2 as LQKENI. With 3 bases removed from V and 3 bases from J, the gap between germline ends came to 17 bases. This CDR3 is CASSPTSMGLHTEAFF. Here the CDR3 DNA reads TGTGCCAGCTCACCTACCTCTATGGGACTTCACACTGAAGCTTTCTTT.

The chain couples TRBV6-5 to TRBJ2-3, with D perhaps matching TRBD2 (6 bases). V was trimmed by 6 bases and J by 8 bases, leaving 18 bases between them. Germline CDR1 and CDR2: MNHEY and SVGAGI. The CDR3 totals 14 residues. In nucleotides, the CDR3 is TGTGCCAGCAGCCCGAGCCGACTAGTAGGTACGCAGTATTTT. This encodes CASSPSRLVGTQYF.